Following are 2 T cell receptor beta chains from one sample sequenced in a study of blood T cell repertoires in COVID-19. Sequenced by immunoSEQ multiplex PCR; TCRdb stores in-frame clones only, minus some. The sample lists 45,000 to 55,000 clones; less than 90% were seen once. Sequenced input: peripheral blood. The receptors here all came from a man aged 50 to 59 with acute or convalescent COVID-19.

V gene TRBV6-2 or TRBV6-3 combines with J gene TRBJ1-5, with 9 bases matching TRBD1. The ends lost 5 bases at V and 7 bases at J; junction bases unmatched: 3. Per the germline V gene, CDR1 is MNHEY and CDR2 is SVGEGT. The CDR3 totals 13 residues. Here the CDR3 DNA reads TGTGCCAGCAGTGGGACAGGGCGGCAGCCCCAGCATTTT. Translation gives CASSGTGRQPQHF.

The CDR3 nucleotides are TGTGCCAGCAGCGCCAGGACAGGGGGCAACTATGGCTACACCTTC. Encoded protein: CASSARTGGNYGYTF. The V and J genes are TRBV7-2 and TRBJ1-2, with TRBD1 matching over 11 bases. The CDR3 is 15 amino acids. Germline V CDR1 and CDR2: SGHTA, FQGNSA. V lost 5 bases and J lost 2; bases outside the gene matches: 4.